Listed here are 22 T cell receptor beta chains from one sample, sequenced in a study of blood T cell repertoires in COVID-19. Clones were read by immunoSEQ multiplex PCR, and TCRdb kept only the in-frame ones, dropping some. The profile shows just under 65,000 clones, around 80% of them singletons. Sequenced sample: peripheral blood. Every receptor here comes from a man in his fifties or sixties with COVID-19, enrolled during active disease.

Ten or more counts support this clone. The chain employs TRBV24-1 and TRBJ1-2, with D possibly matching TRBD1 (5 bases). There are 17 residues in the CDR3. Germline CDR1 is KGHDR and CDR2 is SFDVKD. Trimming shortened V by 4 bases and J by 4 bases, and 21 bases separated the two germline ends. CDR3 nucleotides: TGTGCCACCAGTGACTCATCCGAAGTGGGGCAGCGCTATGGCTACACCTTC. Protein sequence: CATSDSSEVGQRYGYTF.

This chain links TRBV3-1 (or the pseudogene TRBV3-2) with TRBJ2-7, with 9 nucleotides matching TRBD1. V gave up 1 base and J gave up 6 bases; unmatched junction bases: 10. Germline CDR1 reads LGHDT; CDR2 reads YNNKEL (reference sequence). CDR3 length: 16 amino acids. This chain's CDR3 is CASSQALPQGAGEQYF. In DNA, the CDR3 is TGTGCCAGCAGCCAAGCTCTCCCACAGGGGGCAGGCGAGCAGTACTTC.

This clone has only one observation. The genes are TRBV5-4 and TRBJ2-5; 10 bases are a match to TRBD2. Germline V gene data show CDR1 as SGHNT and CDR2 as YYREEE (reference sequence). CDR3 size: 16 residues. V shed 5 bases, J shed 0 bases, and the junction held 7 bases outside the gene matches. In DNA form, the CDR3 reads TGTGCCAGCAGAAGCGGGGGGGCGGGAAACCAAGAGACCCAGTACTTC. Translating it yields CASRSGGAGNQETQYF. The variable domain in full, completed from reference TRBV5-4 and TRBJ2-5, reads ETGVTQSPTHLIKTRGQQVTLRCSSQSGHNTVSWYQQALGQGPQFIFQYYREEENGRGNFPPRFSGLQFPNYSSELNVNALELDDSALYLCASRSGGAGNQETQYFGPGTRLLVL.

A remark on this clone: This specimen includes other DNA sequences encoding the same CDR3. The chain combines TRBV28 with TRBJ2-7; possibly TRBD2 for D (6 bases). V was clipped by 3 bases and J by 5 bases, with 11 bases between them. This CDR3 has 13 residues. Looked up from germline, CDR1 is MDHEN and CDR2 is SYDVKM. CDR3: CASSLDGGNEQYF. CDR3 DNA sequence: TGTGCCAGCAGTTTGGATGGGGGGAACGAGCAGTACTTC.

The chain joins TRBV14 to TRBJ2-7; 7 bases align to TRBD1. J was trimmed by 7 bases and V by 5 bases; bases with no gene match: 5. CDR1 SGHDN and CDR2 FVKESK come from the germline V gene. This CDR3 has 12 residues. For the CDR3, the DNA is TGTGCCAGCAGCATCGGACAGGCTGAGCAGTACTTC. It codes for CASSIGQAEQYF.

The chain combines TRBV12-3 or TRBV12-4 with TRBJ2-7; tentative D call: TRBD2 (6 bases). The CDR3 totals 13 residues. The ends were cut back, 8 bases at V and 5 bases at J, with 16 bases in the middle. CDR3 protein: CASRLGTGDEQYF. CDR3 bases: TGTGCCAGCCGGCTCGGGACTGGGGACGAGCAGTACTTC.

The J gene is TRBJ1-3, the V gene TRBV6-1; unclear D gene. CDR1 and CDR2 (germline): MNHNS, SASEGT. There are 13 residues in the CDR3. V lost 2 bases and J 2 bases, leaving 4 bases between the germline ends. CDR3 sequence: CASSESPGNTIYF. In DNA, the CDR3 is TGTGCCAGCAGTGAATCTCCTGGAAACACCATATATTTT.

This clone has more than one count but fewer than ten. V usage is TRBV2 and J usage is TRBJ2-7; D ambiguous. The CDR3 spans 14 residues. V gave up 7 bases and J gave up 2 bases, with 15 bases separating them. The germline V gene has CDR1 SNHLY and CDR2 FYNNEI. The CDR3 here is CASTQDVGPYEQYF. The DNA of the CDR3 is TGTGCCAGCACCCAAGACGTTGGGCCCTACGAGCAGTACTTC.

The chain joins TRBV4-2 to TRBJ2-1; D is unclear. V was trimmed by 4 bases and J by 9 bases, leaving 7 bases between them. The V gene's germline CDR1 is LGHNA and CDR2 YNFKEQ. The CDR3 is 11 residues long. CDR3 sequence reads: CASSRESEQFF. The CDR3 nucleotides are TGTGCCAGCAGCCGCGAGTCTGAGCAGTTCTTC.

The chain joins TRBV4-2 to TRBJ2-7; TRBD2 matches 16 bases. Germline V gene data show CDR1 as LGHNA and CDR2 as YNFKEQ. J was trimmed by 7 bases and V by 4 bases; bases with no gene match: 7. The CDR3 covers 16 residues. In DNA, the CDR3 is TGTGCCAGCAGCCGCGGGACTAGCGGGAGGGCCGATGAGCAGTACTTC. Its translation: CASSRGTSGRADEQYF.

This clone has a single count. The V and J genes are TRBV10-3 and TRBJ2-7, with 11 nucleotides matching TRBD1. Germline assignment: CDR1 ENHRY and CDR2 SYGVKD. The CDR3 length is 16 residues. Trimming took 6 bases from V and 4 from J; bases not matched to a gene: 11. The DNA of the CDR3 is TGTGCCATCAGGTCGCCCGGAGGGACAGGGGGTTACGAGCAGTACTTC. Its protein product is CAIRSPGGTGGYEQYF.

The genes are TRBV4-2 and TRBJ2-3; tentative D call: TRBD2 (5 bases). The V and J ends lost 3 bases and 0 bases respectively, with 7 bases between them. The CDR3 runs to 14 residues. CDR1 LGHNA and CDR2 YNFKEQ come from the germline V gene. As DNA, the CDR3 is TGTGCCAGCAGCCAGGGCGGGAGCACAGATACGCAGTATTTT. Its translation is CASSQGGSTDTQYF.

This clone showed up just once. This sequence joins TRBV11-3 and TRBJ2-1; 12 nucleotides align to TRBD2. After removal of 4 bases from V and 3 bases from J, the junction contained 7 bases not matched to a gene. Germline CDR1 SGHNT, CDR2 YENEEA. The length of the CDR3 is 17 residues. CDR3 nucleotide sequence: TGTGCCAGCAGCTCCAAAACGACTAGCGGGAGCTACAATGAGCAGTTCTTC. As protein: CASSSKTTSGSYNEQFF.

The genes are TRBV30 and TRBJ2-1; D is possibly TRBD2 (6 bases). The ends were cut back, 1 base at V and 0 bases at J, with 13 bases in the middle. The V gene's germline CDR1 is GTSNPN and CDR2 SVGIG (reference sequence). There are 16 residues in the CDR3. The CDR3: CAWSARLVGSYNEQFF. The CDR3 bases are TGTGCCTGGAGTGCCAGACTAGTCGGCTCCTACAATGAGCAGTTCTTC.

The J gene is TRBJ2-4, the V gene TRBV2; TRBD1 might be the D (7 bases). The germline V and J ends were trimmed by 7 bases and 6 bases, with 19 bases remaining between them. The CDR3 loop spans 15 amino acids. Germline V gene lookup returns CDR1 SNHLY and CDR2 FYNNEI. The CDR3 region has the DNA TGTGCCAGCAAAACCCCGCAGGGGGGAGGAAACATTCAGTACTTC. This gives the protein CASKTPQGGGNIQYF.

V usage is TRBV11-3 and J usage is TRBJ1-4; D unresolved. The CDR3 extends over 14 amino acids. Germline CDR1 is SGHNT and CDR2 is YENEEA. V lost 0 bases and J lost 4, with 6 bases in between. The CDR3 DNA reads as TGTGCCAGCAGCTTAGACCGGAGTAATGAAAAACTGTTTTTT. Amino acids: CASSLDRSNEKLFF.

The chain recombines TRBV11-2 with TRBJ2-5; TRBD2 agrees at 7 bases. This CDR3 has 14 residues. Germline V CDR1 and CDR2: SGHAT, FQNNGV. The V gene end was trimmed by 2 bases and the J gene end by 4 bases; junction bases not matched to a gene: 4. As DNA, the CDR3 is TGTGCCAGCAGCTTAAGTGTAGCGGGAGAGACCCAGTACTTC. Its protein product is CASSLSVAGETQYF.

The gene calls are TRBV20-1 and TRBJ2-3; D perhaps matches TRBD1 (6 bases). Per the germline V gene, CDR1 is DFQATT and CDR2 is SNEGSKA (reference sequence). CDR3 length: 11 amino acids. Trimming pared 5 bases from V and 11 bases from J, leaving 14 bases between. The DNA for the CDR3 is TGCAGTGCTGTTAGACAGGACCTGCAGTATTTT. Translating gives CSAVRQDLQYF.

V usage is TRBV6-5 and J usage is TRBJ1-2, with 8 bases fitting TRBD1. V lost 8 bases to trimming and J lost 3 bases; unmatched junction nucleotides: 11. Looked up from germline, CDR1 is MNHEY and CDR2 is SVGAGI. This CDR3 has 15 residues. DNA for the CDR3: TGTGCCAGCTCGGCAGGGGGCTCTTTGGACTATGGCTACACCTTC. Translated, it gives CASSAGGSLDYGYTF.

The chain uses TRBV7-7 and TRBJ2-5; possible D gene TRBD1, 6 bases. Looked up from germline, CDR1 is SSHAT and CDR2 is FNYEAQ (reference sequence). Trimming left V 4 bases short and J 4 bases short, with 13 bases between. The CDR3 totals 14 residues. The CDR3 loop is CASSSPGETETQYF. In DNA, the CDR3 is TGTGCCAGCAGCTCACCAGGGGAAACAGAGACCCAGTACTTC.

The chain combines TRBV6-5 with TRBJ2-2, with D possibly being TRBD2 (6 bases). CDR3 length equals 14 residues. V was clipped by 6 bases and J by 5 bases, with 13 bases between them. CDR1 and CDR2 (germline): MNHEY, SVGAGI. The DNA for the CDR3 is TGTGCCAGCAGGAACTTAGGGACTACCGGGGAGCTGTTTTTT. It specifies CASRNLGTTGELFF.

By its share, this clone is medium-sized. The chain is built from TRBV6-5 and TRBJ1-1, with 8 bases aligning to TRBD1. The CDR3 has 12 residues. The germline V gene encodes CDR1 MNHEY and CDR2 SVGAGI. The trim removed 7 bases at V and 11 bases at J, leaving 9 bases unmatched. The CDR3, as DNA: TGTGCCAGCACCAACAGGGGGTTGATGGCTTTCTTT. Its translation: CASTNRGLMAFF.